This T cell receptor beta chain stems from a study of early T cells in non-severe SARS-CoV-2 infection. Each CDR3 protein gets one entry after TCRdb re-called the 5' RACE reads with MiXCR. Of 25,000 to 40,000 distinct CDR3 sequences listed, 4.5% to 6% are singletons. The CDR3 consists of 12 residues. The V and J ends lost 4 bases and 2 bases respectively, with 4 bases between them. Germline assignment: CDR1 SEHNR and CDR2 FQNEAQ (reference sequence). This chain links TRBV7-9 with TRBJ2-3; D ambiguous. The clonotype was recovered from an adult who was a healthcare worker with PCR-confirmed SARS-CoV-2 infection or an uninfected control (not recorded which). Input material: whole blood. This chain's CDR3 is CASSSVTDTQYF. CDR3 in DNA: TGTGCCAGCAGCTCCGTCACAGATACGCAGTATTTT.